This T cell receptor beta chain originates from a study of memory CD4+ T cells and cytomegalovirus serostatus. Single viable CD3+CD4+CD8-CD45RO+ cells were sorted as the memory CD4+ T cells. Serostatus was set by detecting CMV pp150, pp28, p38, p52 IgG. CDR1 is LNHDA and CDR2 is SQIVND in the germline V gene (reference sequence). The CDR3 is 15 residues long. Between the trimmed V and J ends, which lost 6 bases and 0 bases, there was a span of 13 bases. Produced via immunoSEQ multiplex PCR; TCRdb's table is partial and in-frame only. The sample has some 30,000 clones, approximately 72% seen once. This receptor was taken from an adult in good health and CMV-seronegative. Some clones in this sample may be carry-over from other donors' samples. The chain recombines TRBV19 with TRBJ2-3, with D possibly TRBD2 on 5 matching bases. The sequenced sample was memory CD4+ T cells from blood. Written as DNA, the CDR3 is TGTGCCAGTAGCAGGCGGGTAAAGAGCACAGATACGCAGTATTTT. This translates into CASSRRVKSTDTQYF.